Below are 29 T cell receptor beta chains sequenced from a single sample in a study of T cell responses to AZD1222 COVID-19 vaccine. Assay used: immunoSEQ multiplex PCR; TCRdb lists only in-frame clones, some missing. The table lists roughly 150,000 clones, roughly 89% of them singletons, with roughly 1.6% in the top ten. Material: peripheral blood, obtained on day 0 of AZD1222 vaccination. Source of these receptors: an adult in good health.

This clone was detected once. The chain recombines TRBV6-5 with TRBJ2-1; no clear D gene. Germline V lookup: CDR1 MNHEY, CDR2 SVGAGI. The CDR3 runs to 15 residues. The V gene lost 7 bases and the J gene lost 0 bases, with 13 bases spanning the gap. CDR3 sequence reads: CASKMSASSYNEQFF. CDR3 in DNA: TGTGCCAGCAAGATGTCCGCGAGCTCCTACAATGAGCAGTTCTTC.

To note about this clone: Its ends do not fully match the called genes, so a read error is possible. The V and J genes are TRBV7-9 and TRBJ1-2, with D possibly being TRBD1 (5 bases). The CDR3 is 11 amino acids. Germline CDR1 SEHNR, CDR2 FQNEAQ (reference sequence). This CDR3 is CASSSWDGKGF. CDR3 DNA sequence: TGTGCCAGCAGCTCTTGGGACGGCAAAGGTTTC.

CDR3 in amino acids: CASSPDRAPHEQYF. For the CDR3, the DNA is TGTGCCAGCTCACCGGACAGGGCTCCCCACGAGCAGTACTTC. The chain is built from TRBV18 and TRBJ2-7, with 8 bases lining up with TRBD1. The germline CDR1 and CDR2 sequences are KGHSH and LQKENI. This CDR3 is built from 14 residues. V lost 3 bases and J lost 5; bases outside the gene matches: 6.

J is TRBJ2-7 and V is TRBV10-3; TRBD2 is a possible D gene (6 bases). This CDR3 has 15 residues. V lost 0 bases, J lost 1 base, and 10 bases lay in between. The germline gives CDR1 ENHRY, CDR2 SYGVKD. CDR3 DNA: TGTGCCATCAGTGAGTCGGCTAGCGCGTCCTACGAGCAGTACTTC. Translating it yields CAISESASASYEQYF.

The rearrangement links TRBV18 to TRBJ1-4, with no clear D. V lost 5 bases, J lost 0 bases, and 7 bases lay in between. The CDR3 sequence is 14 residues long. Germline CDR1 KGHSH, CDR2 LQKENI. CDR3 bases: TGTGCCAGCTCAGACACTGCAACTAATGAAAAACTGTTTTTT. Its protein is CASSDTATNEKLFF.

This chain uses TRBV14 with TRBJ2-2, with D maybe TRBD1 (5 bases). V gave up 1 base and J gave up 2 bases, with 11 bases separating them. Germline V gene sequence: CDR1 SGHDN, CDR2 FVKESK. This CDR3 region has 16 residues. The CDR3, as DNA: TGTGCCAGCAGCCAAGTGGGCCAGGGTAACACCGGGGAGCTGTTTTTT. It encodes CASSQVGQGNTGELFF.

This chain links TRBV7-3 with TRBJ1-2; D may be TRBD1 (5 bases). The CDR3 loop spans 15 amino acids. Germline CDR1 SGHTA, CDR2 FQGTGA. V was clipped by 1 base and J by 8 bases, with 17 bases between them. CDR3 in amino acids: CASSLSNDKGAGYTF. CDR3 sequence (DNA): TGTGCCAGCAGCTTAAGCAATGACAAAGGGGCCGGCTACACCTTC.

The V and J genes are TRBV6-5 and TRBJ1-6; the match to TRBD1 covers 8 bases. Per germline, CDR1 MNHEY and CDR2 SVGAGI. The CDR3 loop spans 12 amino acids. J was trimmed by 11 bases and V by 4 bases; bases with no gene match: 1. CDR3 coding DNA: TGTGCCAGCAGTTTCAGGGGGCCACCCCTCCACTTT. Amino acids: CASSFRGPPLHF.

V gene TRBV7-8 combines with J gene TRBJ2-1; D is unresolved. Trimming stripped 1 base from V and 7 bases from J, with 8 bases between. The CDR3 runs to 13 residues. Germline lookup yields CDR1 SGHVS and CDR2 FQNEAQ. In DNA form, the CDR3 reads TGTGCCAGCAGCTTAGGGGCTGGGAATGAGCAGTTCTTC. Translating it yields CASSLGAGNEQFF.

V is TRBV11-2 and J is TRBJ2-2; no definite D call. V was shortened by 2 bases and J by 3 bases, with 4 bases between the two germline ends. The CDR3 is 13 residues long. Germline CDR1 is SGHAT and CDR2 is FQNNGV. CDR3 DNA: TGTGCCAGCAGCTTACAGTACACCGGGGAGCTGTTTTTT. It encodes CASSLQYTGELFF.

The genes are TRBV2 and TRBJ1-2; 9 nucleotides agree with TRBD1. V was pared by 6 bases and J by 4 bases, with 9 bases of the junction left unmatched. Germline values: CDR1 SNHLY, CDR2 FYNNEI. The CDR3 covers 15 residues. The CDR3 region has the DNA TGTGCCAGCAGGGCACCCGGGACAGGGACCTATGGCTACACCTTC. Translated, it gives CASRAPGTGTYGYTF. The variable domain in full, completed from reference TRBV2 and TRBJ1-2, reads EPEVTQTPSHQVTQMGQEVILRCVPISNHLYFYWYRQILGQKVEFLVSFYNNEISEKSEIFDDQFSVERPDGSNFTLKIRSTKLEDSAMYFCASRAPGTGTYGYTFGSGTRLTVV.

The chain combines TRBV5-6 with TRBJ2-7; possible D gene TRBD2, 5 bases. The CDR3 runs 13 residues. Trimming stripped 4 bases from V and 0 bases from J, with 8 bases between. Per germline, CDR1 SGHDT and CDR2 YYEEEE. The CDR3 coding sequence is TGTGCCAGCAGCAGACGGGACTCCTACGAGCAGTACTTC. Translating it yields CASSRRDSYEQYF.

V gene TRBV4-2 combines with J gene TRBJ1-1; TRBD1 is a possible D gene (6 bases). There are 14 residues in the CDR3. V was trimmed by 3 bases and J by 1 base, leaving 9 bases between them. In germline, CDR1 is LGHNA, CDR2 YNFKEQ. The CDR3 reads CASSQWGQNTEAFF. CDR3 sequence (DNA): TGTGCCAGCAGCCAGTGGGGACAGAACACTGAAGCTTTCTTT.

V is TRBV7-3 and J is TRBJ2-5, with D possibly called TRBD1 or TRBD2 (5 bases each). This CDR3 has 13 amino acids. Trimming shortened V by 3 bases and J by 5 bases, and 10 bases separated the two germline ends. CDR1 and CDR2 (germline): SGHTA, FQGTGA. The CDR3 DNA sequence: TGTGCCAGCAGCTTGGTGGGGGTGGAGACCCAGTACTTC. Residues: CASSLVGVETQYF. The variable domain in full, with the rest retrieved from reference TRBV7-3 and TRBJ2-5, is GAGVSQTPSNKVTEKGKYVELRCDPISGHTALYWYRQSLGQGPEFLIYFQGTGAADDSGLPNDRFFAVRPEGSVSTLKIQRTERGDSAVYLCASSLVGVETQYFGPGTRLLVL.

This rearrangement joins TRBV6-5 to TRBJ2-7; D might be TRBD1 (5 bases). Trimming took 2 bases from V and 7 from J, leaving 18 bases between them. The CDR3 has 15 residues. Germline CDR1 is MNHEY and CDR2 is SVGAGI. Here the CDR3 reads CASSYIRAGLGEQYF. The CDR3 DNA reads as TGTGCCAGCAGTTACATTCGGGCAGGGCTAGGTGAGCAGTACTTC.

This clone was recorded once. V and J are TRBV19 and TRBJ2-1, with D perhaps matching TRBD2 (5 bases). Germline lookup yields CDR1 LNHDA and CDR2 SQIVND (reference sequence). Trimming pared 3 bases from V and 3 bases from J, leaving 12 bases between. The CDR3 runs to 15 residues. CDR3 coding DNA: TGTGCCAGTAGTATCCCCAGCGGTCTCTACAATGAGCAGTTCTTC. It codes for CASSIPSGLYNEQFF.

The rearrangement joins TRBV7-6 to TRBJ2-2; 9 nucleotides agree with TRBD2. The V and J ends lost 5 bases and 5 bases, in that order; junction bases with no gene match: 9. This CDR3 has 16 residues. CDR1 SGHVS and CDR2 FNYEAQ come from the germline V gene. The CDR3 reads CASSTRTSALTGELFF. The CDR3 nucleotides read TGTGCCAGCAGCACCCGGACTAGCGCCTTAACCGGGGAGCTGTTTTTT.

This chain uses TRBV2 with TRBJ2-7; D may correspond to TRBD1 or TRBD2 (5 bases each). Trimming took 8 bases from V and 3 from J, leaving 14 bases between them. The CDR3 totals 13 residues. Germline loops: CDR1 SNHLY, CDR2 FYNNEI. CDR3 DNA sequence: TGTGCCAGCGAGGGGAATGGGGGCTACGAGCAGTACTTC. Amino acid sequence: CASEGNGGYEQYF.

This CDR3 reads CASSYSQGPTEAFF. CDR3 coding DNA: TGTGCCAGCAGCTATTCACAGGGTCCCACTGAAGCTTTCTTT. The chain joins TRBV7-2 to TRBJ1-1, with D maybe TRBD1 (6 bases). Germline CDR1 and CDR2: SGHTA and FQGNSA. Trimming stripped 4 bases from V and 4 bases from J, with 13 bases between. The CDR3 spans 14 residues.

Here the CDR3 DNA reads TGTGCCAGCAGCTTAACCGGGACTCGCGTAGGGCCCCAGCATTTT. Translating it yields CASSLTGTRVGPQHF. The chain has TRBV7-9 and TRBJ1-5, with D maybe TRBD1 (5 bases). This CDR3 is 15 amino acids long. Trimming removed 2 bases at V and 9 bases at J, with 17 bases between. CDR1 SEHNR and CDR2 FQNEAQ come from the germline V gene (reference sequence). Based on the CDR3 plus reference TRBV7-9 and TRBJ1-5, the full variable domain is DTGVSQNPRHKITKRGQNVTFRCDPISEHNRLYWYRQTLGQGPEFLTYFQNEAQLEKSRLLSDRFSAERPKGSFSTLEIQRTEQGDSAMYLCASSLTGTRVGPQHFGDGTRLSIL.

This sequence joins TRBV5-1 and TRBJ2-5; 9 nucleotides align to TRBD1. Germline V gives CDR1 SGHRS, CDR2 YFSETQ. With 0 bases clipped from V and 9 bases from J, the junction kept 9 bases outside the gene matches. The CDR3 covers 15 residues. The CDR3 sequence is CASSLVGDRVGSQYF. The CDR3 region has the DNA TGCGCCAGCAGCTTGGTCGGGGACAGGGTGGGATCCCAGTACTTC.

This rearrangement joins TRBV6-4 to TRBJ2-1; 9 bases are a match to TRBD2. The CDR3 runs to 14 residues. Germline trimming cut 5 bases from V and 4 bases from J; bases unmatched to any gene: 3. CDR1 and CDR2 (germline): MRHNA, SNTAGT. The CDR3 DNA sequence: TGTGCCAGCAGTAGACTAGCGGTGTACAATGAGCAGTTCTTC. This codes for CASSRLAVYNEQFF.

In this sample, this clone turned up a few times. The V gene is TRBV29-1, the J gene TRBJ1-1; 7 bases line up with TRBD1. The length of the CDR3 is 12 residues. CDR1 is SQVTM, CDR2 ANQGSEA, per germline. J lost 7 bases, V lost 3 bases, and 5 bases had no gene match. This chain's CDR3 is CSVDRGTVEAFF. The CDR3 DNA follows: TGCAGCGTTGACCGCGGGACAGTTGAAGCTTTCTTT.

The J gene is TRBJ1-1, the V gene TRBV7-2; unclear D gene. Trimming left V 1 base short and J 3 bases short, with 9 bases between. There are 14 residues in the CDR3. Germline CDR1 and CDR2: SGHTA and FQGNSA. CDR3 residues: CASSLVRDDTEAFF. The CDR3 DNA reads TGTGCCAGCAGCTTAGTGCGGGATGACACTGAAGCTTTCTTT.

This sequence joins TRBV18 and TRBJ2-2, with 9 nucleotides matching TRBD2. The CDR3 has 18 amino acids. Germline CDR1 and CDR2: KGHSH and LQKENI. V trimming: 2 bases; J trimming: 0 bases; junction bases outside the gene matches: 7. CDR3 coding DNA: TGTGCCAGCTCACCATGGGTAGCGGGAGAATCGAACACCGGGGAGCTGTTTTTT. The encoded protein is CASSPWVAGESNTGELFF.

The gene calls are TRBV6-5 and TRBJ2-5; the D gene could be TRBD1 or TRBD2 (5 bases each). Germline CDR1 MNHEY, CDR2 SVGAGI. The ends were cut back, 8 bases at V and 7 bases at J, with 11 bases in the middle. CDR3 length: 11 residues. Written as DNA, the CDR3 is TGTGCCAGCGGGGGTGGCGGGACCCAGTACTTC. Encoded protein: CASGGGGTQYF.

V usage is TRBV6-7 and J usage is TRBJ1-5; 12 bases are a match to TRBD1. TRBV6-7 belongs to the ORF category, with a function that is uncertain. Unmatched junction bases numbered 4, after V lost 0 bases and J lost 1 base. The CDR3 loop spans 18 amino acids. The CDR3 loop reads CASSYSGTGGGSNQPQHF. The CDR3 DNA follows: TGTGCCAGCAGTTACTCCGGGACAGGGGGCGGGAGCAATCAGCCCCAGCATTTT.

This chain connects TRBV11-3 to TRBJ2-3; no definite D call. Germline V gene sequence: CDR1 SGHNT, CDR2 YENEEA. Trimming left V 5 bases short and J 11 bases short, with 14 bases between. The CDR3 runs to 12 residues. In nucleotides, the CDR3 is TGTGCCAGCAGCCCCACTGGAGTAAGGCAGTATTTT. It is translated as CASSPTGVRQYF. The full variable domain, with the rest looked up from reference TRBV11-3 and TRBJ2-3, is EAGVVQSPRYKIIEKKQPVAFWCNPISGHNTLYWYLQNLGQGPELLIRYENEEAVDDSQLPKDRFSAERLKGVDSTLKIQPAELGDSAVYLCASSPTGVRQYFGPGTRLTVL.

The V gene is TRBV4-1, the J gene TRBJ1-5; no reliable D call. The CDR3 is made up of 17 amino acids. V was shortened by 3 bases and J by 10 bases, with 25 bases between the two germline ends. Germline CDR1 reads MGHRA; CDR2 reads YSYEKL. This CDR3 reads CASSHSPARGTSSPQHF. Written as DNA, the CDR3 is TGCGCCAGCAGCCACTCTCCTGCCCGGGGTACCTCAAGTCCCCAGCATTTT.